The following is a T cell receptor (beta chain) sequence with its context. This CDR3 is built from 15 residues. CDR1 is MNHEY, CDR2 SMNVEV, per germline (reference sequence). With V trimmed by 5 bases and J by 8 bases, 8 bases remained unmatched. The data were obtained in a study of blood T cell repertoires in COVID-19. On the study more broadly: PBMCs, B-cell-depleted T cells, or T cells were the source of the cDNA or gDNA that made up the material.

Only in-frame clones appear in the TCRdb table, and some are missing; sequencing was by immunoSEQ multiplex PCR. The repertoire consists of under 150,000 clones, with 85% occurring once and the leading ten covering 4.3%. The TCR comes from a human donor in a cohort sampled during active COVID-19. Sequencing input: peripheral blood. The chain employs TRBV27 and TRBJ1-4; 10 bases are a match to TRBD1. CDR3 residues: CASSAPGQGREKLFF. The CDR3 DNA reads as TGTGCCAGCAGTGCGCCGGGACAGGGGAGAGAAAAACTGTTTTTT.